The clone carrying this TCR beta chain has at least ten counts. The antigen is undetermined. From germline, CDR1 is MNHEY and CDR2 SVGAGI. J gave up 6 bases and V 3 bases, and 10 bases lay outside the gene matches. The CDR3 has 15 amino acids. The data were obtained in a study of identical twins. Findings and limits, study-wide: Findings depended on cross-sectional statistics rather than tracking the same donors.

TCRdb called the 5' RACE reads again in MiXCR, with one record for every CDR3 protein. Among more than 650,000 distinct CDR3 sequences listed, around 5.7% were seen once. Material: naive T cells sorted from blood. V is TRBV6-5 and J is TRBJ2-7; TRBD2 agrees at 8 bases. The sequence came from a man aged 18 to 30 in good health. DNA for the CDR3: TGTGCCAGCAGTTATCAAGCGGGAGAACCCTCCGAGCAGTACTTC. Translated: CASSYQAGEPSEQYF.